Following are 9 T cell receptor beta chains from one sample sequenced in a study of Graves' ophthalmopathy and Graves' hyperthyroidism. TCR beta CDR3 amplification used RNA transcripts. A first-round RT-PCR used HTBI primers, followed by a second-round multiplex PCR. Via MiXCR, TCRdb re-called the multiplex PCR reads, giving one row per CDR3 protein. The data show over 450,000 distinct CDR3 sequences, roughly 14% seen once. The sequenced sample consisted of blood. The receptors originated from a woman aged 25 to 39 with Graves' ophthalmopathy.

The chain carries TRBV9 and TRBJ2-5; D is possibly TRBD1 or TRBD2 (6 bases each). In germline, CDR1 is SGDLS, CDR2 YYNGEE. The CDR3 has 18 residues. V was cut by 3 bases and J by 5 bases, with 26 bases left in between. The CDR3 loop reads CASSGGPEFHREDETQYF. In DNA form, the CDR3 reads TGTGCCAGCAGCGGGGGACCTGAGTTCCACAGGGAGGATGAGACCCAGTACTTC.

The chain has TRBV6-1 and TRBJ1-1; D call uncertain. Germline CDR1 MNHNS, CDR2 SASEGT. Trimming took 3 bases from V and 2 from J, leaving 16 bases between them. The CDR3 totals 16 residues. CDR3 region: CASSDGTGSANTEAFF. CDR3 sequence (DNA): TGTGCCAGCAGTGATGGTACGGGGAGTGCCAACACTGAAGCTTTCTTT.

This clonotype was picked up a small number of times. V is TRBV5-4 and J is TRBJ2-2; 11 bases fit TRBD2. Germline-derived CDR1 and CDR2 are SGHNT and YYREEE (reference sequence). V lost 3 bases, J lost 4 bases, and 2 bases stayed unmatched. The CDR3 length is 15 residues. Here the CDR3 reads CASSYGTSGTGELFF. The DNA for the CDR3 is TGTGCCAGCAGCTACGGGACTAGCGGCACCGGGGAGCTGTTTTTT.

This clonotype has ten or more counts. The genes are TRBV28 and TRBJ2-7; 11 nucleotides match TRBD1. Trimming removed 7 bases from V and 6 bases from J; junction bases left unmatched: 11. Germline V gene data show CDR1 as MDHEN and CDR2 as SYDVKM. The CDR3 loop spans 15 amino acids. The CDR3 loop reads CASTLTGTGGSEQYF. CDR3 sequence (DNA): TGTGCCAGCACGCTAACCGGGACAGGGGGATCCGAGCAGTACTTC.

This clonotype has at least ten counts. The chain employs TRBV10-3 and TRBJ2-5; D is undetermined. V was cut by 4 bases and J by 5 bases, with 11 bases left in between. CDR3 length equals 13 residues. The germline gives CDR1 ENHRY, CDR2 SYGVKD. This CDR3 reads CAISGSDRETQYF. The CDR3 DNA is TGTGCCATCAGTGGTTCGGATCGGGAGACCCAGTACTTC.

This clonotype showed up many times. In DNA form, the CDR3 reads TGTGCCAGCAGTTTAAGCGGGAGTTACTCCTACGAGCAGTACTTC. Translation: CASSLSGSYSYEQYF. The genes are TRBV28 and TRBJ2-7; 8 bases line up with TRBD2. The CDR3 totals 15 residues. CDR1 MDHEN and CDR2 SYDVKM come from the germline V gene. V shed 2 bases and J 0 bases; nucleotides not matched to a gene: 3.

This clonotype has more than one count but fewer than ten. This rearrangement joins TRBV28 to TRBJ1-6; D is uncertain. Germline V CDR1 and CDR2: MDHEN, SYDVKM. The CDR3 covers 16 residues. Trimming stripped 7 bases from V and 5 bases from J, with 18 bases between. CDR3 region: CASTRSGRRNNSPLHF. The CDR3 DNA reads TGTGCCAGCACCCGTAGCGGACGGCGAAATAATTCACCCCTCCACTTT.

This rearrangement joins TRBV12-3 or TRBV12-4 to TRBJ1-1; D is undetermined. The germline V and J ends were trimmed by 0 bases and 1 base, with 12 bases remaining between them. The CDR3 consists of 16 residues. CDR3 sequence: CASSLAGDPRNTEAFF. DNA for the CDR3: TGTGCCAGCAGTTTAGCGGGCGACCCCAGGAACACTGAAGCTTTCTTT.

This clonotype appeared many times. This rearrangement joins TRBV7-6 to TRBJ2-2, with TRBD2 matching over 9 bases. The junction had 4 bases not matched to a gene; V was cut back by 1 base and J by 7 bases. There are 15 residues in the CDR3. Germline V CDR1 and CDR2: SGHVS, FNYEAQ. CDR3 in DNA: TGTGCCAGCAGCTTAGGGACTAGCGAGGTCGGGGAGCTGTTTTTT. Translation gives CASSLGTSEVGELFF.